This entry lists 26 T cell receptor beta chains sequenced from one sample in a study of OX40 agonist ivuxolimab in advanced cancers. Sequencing was performed with immunoSEQ multiplex PCR; in TCRdb, only in-frame clones are kept and a portion is missing. Among 90,000 to 100,000 clones listed, 87% were seen once. Sequences were derived from CD4+ or CD8+ T cells sorted from blood, sampled in a trial of the OX40 agonist ivuxolimab. The origin of the receptors is an adult with an advanced solid tumor such as melanoma, head and neck, liver or kidney cancer.

V gene TRBV7-8 combines with J gene TRBJ2-5; possible D gene TRBD2, 6 bases. From germline, CDR1 is SGHVS and CDR2 FQNEAQ. V lost 5 bases to trimming and J lost 0 bases, with 13 bases between them. This CDR3 spans 15 amino acids. CDR3 in DNA: TGTGCCAGCAGCGAGAATCCGGGGGACCAAGAGACCCAGTACTTC. It codes for CASSENPGDQETQYF.

V and J are TRBV9 and TRBJ2-3, with D possibly being TRBD1 or TRBD2 (6 bases each). CDR1 is SGDLS and CDR2 is YYNGEE in the germline V gene. Trimming removed 3 bases at V and 3 bases at J, with 8 bases between. CDR3 length: 13 residues. CDR3 protein: CASSGGATDTQYF. In DNA form, the CDR3 reads TGTGCCAGCAGCGGGGGGGCAACAGATACGCAGTATTTT.

Here the CDR3 DNA reads TGTGCCAGCAGTTACTCTTTGAATACTAACTATGGCTACACCTTC. Encoded protein: CASSYSLNTNYGYTF. The chain uses TRBV6-5 and TRBJ1-2; D is unresolved. CDR1 is MNHEY, CDR2 SVGAGI, per germline. V gave up 0 bases and J gave up 0 bases, with 8 bases separating them. CDR3 length: 15 amino acids.

This chain uses TRBV6-1 with TRBJ1-2, with a weak D call TRBD1 (5 bases). The length of the CDR3 is 13 residues. Per the germline V gene, CDR1 is MNHNS and CDR2 is SASEGT. Between the trimmed V and J ends, which lost 8 bases and 4 bases, there was a span of 14 bases. The DNA of the CDR3 is TGTGCCAGCGGGAGGGGTAGGATCTATGGCTACACCTTC. Its translation is CASGRGRIYGYTF.

V and J are TRBV10-3 and TRBJ2-5; unclear D gene. The end of the DNA aligns better with TRBJ2-7, so the J call may be wrong. CDR3 size: 14 residues. Germline V gene data show CDR1 as ENHRY and CDR2 as SYGVKD. The CDR3, as DNA: TGTGCCATCTCCTTCGGAACGGAGAGGTACGAGCAGTACTTC. It yields the protein CAISFGTERYEQYF.

There are a few counts of this clone. The chain employs TRBV6-5 and TRBJ2-4; no firm D call. Germline-derived CDR1 and CDR2 are MNHEY and SVGAGI. The CDR3 runs 16 residues. Trimming took off 0 bases at V and 1 base at J, with 10 bases between the two ends. Here the CDR3 reads CASSYSWNLAKNIQYF. In nucleotides, the CDR3 is TGTGCCAGCAGTTACTCTTGGAACCTGGCCAAAAACATTCAGTACTTC.

This clone was observed a single time. The chain employs TRBV6-4 and TRBJ2-6, with TRBD1 matching over 8 bases. Germline loops: CDR1 MRHNA, CDR2 SNTAGT. The CDR3 runs 17 residues. V was clipped by 6 bases and J by 4 bases; unmatched bases: 11. The CDR3 nucleotides are TGTGCCAGCAGGCCCGTAGGACAGGGCCCCGGGGCCAACGTCCTGACTTTC. Its translation is CASRPVGQGPGANVLTF.

The chain links TRBV10-3 to TRBJ1-1; the match to TRBD1 covers 7 bases. The CDR3 contains 14 residues. The germline V gene encodes CDR1 ENHRY and CDR2 SYGVKD. J lost 1 base, V lost 6 bases, and 5 bases had no gene match. The CDR3 DNA sequence: TGTGCCATCAGACCGGACAGGCGGAACACTGAAGCTTTCTTT. Protein: CAIRPDRRNTEAFF.

This sequence joins TRBV28 and TRBJ1-1; tentatively, D is TRBD1 (5 bases). Trimming removed 3 bases from V and 2 bases from J, with 16 bases in between. Germline CDR1 MDHEN, CDR2 SYDVKM. CDR3 length: 16 residues. CDR3 in amino acids: CASSFPTAGGNTEAFF. In DNA form, the CDR3 reads TGTGCCAGCAGTTTCCCCACCGCGGGGGGAAACACTGAAGCTTTCTTT.

CDR3 nucleotide sequence: TGTGCCAGCAGCTTAATAAGGAAAGAAACTGAAGCTTTCTTT. Its protein product is CASSLIRKETEAFF. The rearrangement joins TRBV11-1 to TRBJ1-1; D remains ambiguous. This CDR3 region has 14 residues. Trimming removed 2 bases at V and 5 bases at J, with 12 bases between. The germline V gene has CDR1 SGHAT and CDR2 FQDESV (reference sequence). Looking up the rest from reference TRBV11-1 and TRBJ1-1 gives the full variable domain: EAEVAQSPRYKITEKSQAVAFWCDPISGHATLYWYRQILGQGPELLVQFQDESVVDDSQLPKDRFSAERLKGVDSTLKIQPAELGDSAMYLCASSLIRKETEAFFGQGTRLTVV.

This chain joins TRBV19 and TRBJ1-1; 9 nucleotides line up with TRBD1. Per the germline V gene, CDR1 is LNHDA and CDR2 is SQIVND (reference sequence). Trimming at V came to 5 bases and at J to 1 base, leaving 8 bases not matched to a gene. The CDR3 has 16 residues. CDR3 residues: CASSFRQGGPNTEAFF. For the CDR3, the DNA is TGTGCCAGTAGTTTCAGACAGGGGGGCCCGAACACTGAAGCTTTCTTT. The whole variable domain, filled in from reference TRBV19 and TRBJ1-1, reads DGGITQSPKYLFRKEGQNVTLSCEQNLNHDAMYWYRQDPGQGLRLIYYSQIVNDFQKGDIAEGYSVSREKKESFPLTVTSAQKNPTAFYLCASSFRQGGPNTEAFFGQGTRLTVV.

This clone was found once. The rearrangement links TRBV18 to TRBJ2-7; D gene uncertain. The germline V gene encodes CDR1 KGHSH and CDR2 LQKENI. V dropped 3 bases and J dropped 3 bases, with 15 bases sitting between them. The CDR3 covers 15 residues. The CDR3: CASSPQAGESYEQYF. The CDR3, as DNA: TGTGCCAGCTCACCGCAGGCCGGAGAGAGCTACGAGCAGTACTTC.

The chain recombines TRBV5-1 with TRBJ2-5, with D unresolved. CDR3 length: 14 amino acids. V lost 0 bases, J lost 5 bases, and 11 bases lay in between. Germline assignment: CDR1 SGHRS and CDR2 YFSETQ. This CDR3 reads CASSLADLGETQYF. Here the CDR3 DNA reads TGCGCCAGCAGCTTGGCGGACCTGGGGGAGACCCAGTACTTC.

This clone was seen once. The CDR3 loop is CASSQDTSSGNTIYF. The DNA for the CDR3 is TGTGCCAGCAGCCAAGACACGAGCTCTGGAAACACCATATATTTT. The chain recombines TRBV4-2 with TRBJ1-3; D remains ambiguous. This CDR3 spans 15 amino acids. CDR1 and CDR2 (germline): LGHNA, YNFKEQ. V lost 0 bases and J lost 0, with 6 bases in between.

This clone occurred once. The CDR3 loop is CASSILPVGNDVGYTF. The CDR3 DNA reads TGTGCCAGTAGTATTTTACCCGTCGGCAATGATGTGGGCTACACCTTC. This chain links TRBV19 with TRBJ1-2, with D unclear. Trimming pared 3 bases from V and 8 bases from J, leaving 22 bases between. CDR3 length: 16 residues. Germline assignment: CDR1 LNHDA and CDR2 SQIVND (reference sequence).

The genes are TRBV4-1 and TRBJ2-7; TRBD1 aligns across 8 bases. CDR3 size: 15 residues. The trim removed 0 bases at V and 4 bases at J, leaving 5 bases unmatched. Germline V gene sequence: CDR1 MGHRA, CDR2 YSYEKL. The CDR3 sequence: CASSQDTGGLYEQYF. CDR3 DNA: TGCGCCAGCAGCCAAGATACAGGGGGGCTTTACGAGCAGTACTTC.

The chain recombines TRBV10-3 with TRBJ2-3; a possible D gene is TRBD2 (5 bases). V was shortened by 6 bases and J by 0 bases, with 13 bases between the two germline ends. Germline V CDR1 and CDR2: ENHRY, SYGVKD. The CDR3 contains 15 residues. Here the CDR3 reads CAIRDGWESTDTQYF. CDR3 bases: TGTGCCATCAGGGATGGGTGGGAGAGCACAGATACGCAGTATTTT.

This clone was recorded once. The chain uses TRBV18 and TRBJ1-4; D not resolved. The CDR3 has 15 amino acids. Germline loops: CDR1 KGHSH, CDR2 LQKENI. Trimming shortened V by 1 base and J by 0 bases, and 6 bases separated the two germline ends. The CDR3 reads CASSPRVATNEKLFF. The CDR3 DNA reads as TGTGCCAGCTCACCACGGGTTGCAACTAATGAAAAACTGTTTTTT. Combining the CDR3 with reference TRBV18 and TRBJ1-4 gives the whole variable domain NAGVMQNPRHLVRRRGQEARLRCSPMKGHSHVYWYRQLPEEGLKFMVYLQKENIIDESGMPKERFSAEFPKEGPSILRIQQVVRGDSAAYFCASSPRVATNEKLFFGSGTQLSVL.

The genes are TRBV10-3 and TRBJ1-5; unclear D gene. Deletions cut 3 bases from V and 3 bases from J, with 9 bases between. CDR1 ENHRY and CDR2 SYGVKD come from the germline V gene. This CDR3 has 14 amino acids. The CDR3: CAISEGATNQPQHF. The CDR3 DNA is TGTGCCATCAGTGAAGGCGCCACCAATCAGCCCCAGCATTTT.

The chain has TRBV28 and TRBJ2-3, with D perhaps TRBD2 (7 bases). There are 15 residues in the CDR3. The ends were cut back, 8 bases at V and 2 bases at J, with 17 bases in the middle. Germline values: CDR1 MDHEN, CDR2 SYDVKM. The CDR3: CASYPGGTNTDTQYF. The CDR3 region has the DNA TGTGCCAGCTATCCCGGGGGGACAAACACAGATACGCAGTATTTT.

This sequence joins TRBV28 and TRBJ1-1, with TRBD1 matching 8 bases. This CDR3 spans 15 amino acids. Trimming took 5 bases from V and 1 from J; bases not matched to a gene: 6. The germline V gene has CDR1 MDHEN and CDR2 SYDVKM. The CDR3 is CASSRAGTGNTEAFF. CDR3 coding DNA: TGTGCCAGCAGTCGAGCCGGGACAGGGAACACTGAAGCTTTCTTT.

V gene TRBV5-1 combines with J gene TRBJ1-1; D not certain. Germline-derived CDR1 and CDR2 are SGHRS and YFSETQ. This CDR3 is 14 amino acids long. Between the trimmed V and J ends, which lost 0 bases and 1 base, there was a span of 7 bases. This CDR3 reads CASSLGSGNTEAFF. DNA of the CDR3: TGCGCCAGCAGCTTGGGGTCAGGGAACACTGAAGCTTTCTTT.

The CDR3 DNA reads as TGCGCCAGCAGCTTTGACAGGGGATCCGACGAGCAGTACTTC. It encodes CASSFDRGSDEQYF. The chain carries TRBV5-1 and TRBJ2-7, with 8 bases lining up with TRBD1. The CDR3 is made up of 14 amino acids. CDR1 is SGHRS, CDR2 YFSETQ, per germline. Trimming took 2 bases from V and 5 from J; bases not matched to a gene: 6. Full variable domain (missing parts from reference TRBV5-1 and TRBJ2-7): KAGVTQTPRYLIKTRGQQVTLSCSPISGHRSVSWYQQTPGQGLQFLFEYFSETQRNKGNFPGRFSGRQFSNSRSEMNVSTLELGDSALYLCASSFDRGSDEQYFGPGTRLTVT.

This chain connects TRBV6-1 to TRBJ2-4; D is tentatively TRBD1 or TRBD2 (5 bases each). The length of the CDR3 is 15 residues. The germline gives CDR1 MNHNS, CDR2 SASEGT. Trimming cost V 2 bases and J 8 bases, with 16 bases left between them. CDR3 sequence: CASSERSGQGDIQYF. The CDR3 DNA sequence: TGTGCCAGCAGTGAACGGTCCGGGCAGGGAGACATTCAGTACTTC.

The V gene is TRBV4-1, the J gene TRBJ1-1; D gene uncertain. The germline V and J ends were trimmed by 5 bases and 6 bases, with 16 bases remaining between them. Germline V lookup: CDR1 MGHRA, CDR2 YSYEKL. CDR3 length equals 14 residues. The CDR3 here is CASSSIIKVPEAFF. The DNA of the CDR3 is TGCGCCAGCAGCTCTATCATCAAGGTCCCTGAAGCTTTCTTT.

The chain links TRBV19 to TRBJ1-2, with a possible D match to TRBD1 (5 bases). The CDR3 totals 16 residues. The V end was cut by 6 bases, the J end by 7 bases, with 24 bases between. Germline V lookup: CDR1 LNHDA, CDR2 SQIVND (reference sequence). CDR3 DNA: TGTGCCAGTAGGCCGCACTCGGGGACCTCAGCGGGTGGCTACACCTTC. Amino acids: CASRPHSGTSAGGYTF.